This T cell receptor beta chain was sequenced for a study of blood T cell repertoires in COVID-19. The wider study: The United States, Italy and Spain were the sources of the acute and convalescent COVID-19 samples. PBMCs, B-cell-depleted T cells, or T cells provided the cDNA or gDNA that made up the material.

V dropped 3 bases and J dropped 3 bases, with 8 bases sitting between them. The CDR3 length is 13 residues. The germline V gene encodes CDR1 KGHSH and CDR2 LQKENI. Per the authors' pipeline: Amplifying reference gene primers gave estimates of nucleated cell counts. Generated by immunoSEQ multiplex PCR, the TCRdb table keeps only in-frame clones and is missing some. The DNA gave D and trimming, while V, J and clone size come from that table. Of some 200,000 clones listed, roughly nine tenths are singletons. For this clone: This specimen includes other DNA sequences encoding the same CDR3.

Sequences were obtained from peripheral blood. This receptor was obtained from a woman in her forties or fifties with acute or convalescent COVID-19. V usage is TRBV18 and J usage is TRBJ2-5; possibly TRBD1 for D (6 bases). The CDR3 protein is CASSPGQKETQYF. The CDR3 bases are TGTGCCAGCTCACCGGGACAAAAAGAGACCCAGTACTTC.